In this sample, the clone carrying this TCR beta chain turned up a few times. What it binds is not known. This record comes from a study of molecular identifiers for immune sequencing clone quantification. Bulk libraries came from a prior protocol with listed TCR primers. TCRdb re-derived calls from the PCR reads in MiXCR, one entry per CDR3 protein. The sample gives approximately 550,000 distinct CDR3 sequences, roughly 26% of which show up once; over 0.6% is in the top ten. Study-level results: Clones with over 20 RNA copies captured over 98% of effector molecules but under 1% of naive ones.

Sequenced material: naive CD8+ T cells from blood, with Jurkat cell RNA spiked in. Subset denoted: FACS-sorted CD8+CD4-CCR7+CD45RA+ naive T cells. This clonotype was obtained from a human donor in good health. Some libraries in this study had Jurkat cell RNA spiked in.

CDR3 amino acids: CASSSPTSGRAYEQFF. The CDR3 DNA is TGTGCCAGCAGTTCCCCGACTAGCGGGAGGGCCTATGAGCAGTTCTTC. The rearrangement links TRBV12-3 or TRBV12-4 to TRBJ2-1; 14 bases map to TRBD2. Germline trimming cut 4 bases from V and 8 bases from J; bases unmatched to any gene: 7. The CDR3 extends over 16 amino acids.